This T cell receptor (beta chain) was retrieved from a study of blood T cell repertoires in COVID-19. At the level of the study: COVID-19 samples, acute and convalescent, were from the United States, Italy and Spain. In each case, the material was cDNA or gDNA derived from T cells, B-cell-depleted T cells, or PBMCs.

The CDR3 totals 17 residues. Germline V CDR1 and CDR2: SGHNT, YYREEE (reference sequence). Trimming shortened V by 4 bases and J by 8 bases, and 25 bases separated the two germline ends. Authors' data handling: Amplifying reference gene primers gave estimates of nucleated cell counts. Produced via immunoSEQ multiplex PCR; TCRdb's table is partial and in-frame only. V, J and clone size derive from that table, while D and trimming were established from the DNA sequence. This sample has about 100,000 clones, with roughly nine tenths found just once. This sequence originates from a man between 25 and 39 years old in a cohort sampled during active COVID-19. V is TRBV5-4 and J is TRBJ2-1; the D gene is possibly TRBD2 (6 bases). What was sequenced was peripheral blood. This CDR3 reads CASSGRFQGSGKDEQFF. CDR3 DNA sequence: TGTGCCAGCAGCGGACGATTCCAGGGTAGCGGTAAGGATGAGCAGTTCTTC.